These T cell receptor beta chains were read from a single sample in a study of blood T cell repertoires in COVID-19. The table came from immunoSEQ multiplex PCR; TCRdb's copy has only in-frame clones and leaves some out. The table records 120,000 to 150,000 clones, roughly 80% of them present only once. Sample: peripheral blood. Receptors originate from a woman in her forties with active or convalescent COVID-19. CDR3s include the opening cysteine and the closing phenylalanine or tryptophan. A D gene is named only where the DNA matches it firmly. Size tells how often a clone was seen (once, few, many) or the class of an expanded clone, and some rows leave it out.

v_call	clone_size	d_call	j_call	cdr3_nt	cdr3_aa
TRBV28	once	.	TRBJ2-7	TGTGCCAGCAGGGGCAGGGCATTGGACGAGCAGTACTTC	CASRGRALDEQYF
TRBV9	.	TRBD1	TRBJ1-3	TGTGCCAGCAGCGCATCGACAGGGAAGGTGGACACCATATATTTT	CASSASTGKVDTIYF
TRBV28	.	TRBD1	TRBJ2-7	TGTGCCAGCAGCCCCTCCGGGACAGGGATCTACGAGCAGTACTTC	CASSPSGTGIYEQYF
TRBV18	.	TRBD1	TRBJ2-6	TGTGCCAGCTCACCAAGCGCCCAGGGGGCTGGGGCCAACGTCCTGACTTTC	CASSPSAQGAGANVLTF
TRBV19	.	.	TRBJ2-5	TGTGCCAGTAGTATAACAAGCGCCGAAGAGACCCAGTACTTC	CASSITSAEETQYF
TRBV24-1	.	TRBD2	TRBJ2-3	TGTGCCACCAGTACCGGGACTAGCGGGGGGGATAGTTTTGCAGATACGCAGTATTTT	CATSTGTSGGDSFADTQYF
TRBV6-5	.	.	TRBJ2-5	TGTGCCACCCAGGCCCAAGAGACCCAGTACTTC	CATQAQETQYF
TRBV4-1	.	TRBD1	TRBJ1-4	TGCGCCAGCAGCCCGGACAGGGTTAATGAAAAACTGTTTTTT	CASSPDRVNEKLFF
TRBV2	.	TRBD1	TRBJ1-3	TGTGCCAGCAGTCCGACAGGGGACACCATATATTTT	CASSPTGDTIYF
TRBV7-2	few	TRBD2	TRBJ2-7	TGTGCCAGCAGCTCTTCTGGCGGGGGACCCCCTAGAGGGCAGTACTTC	CASSSSGGGPPRGQYF
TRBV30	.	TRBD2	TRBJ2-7	TGTGCCGGAGCGGGACTAGCGGTGTACGAGCAGTACTTC	CAGAGLAVYEQYF
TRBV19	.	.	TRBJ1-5	TGTGCCAGTAGTACCGGACAGAATCAGCCCCAGCATTTT	CASSTGQNQPQHF
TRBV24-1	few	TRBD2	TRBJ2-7	TGTGCCACCAGTGTAGCCCTAGCGGGAATGTACGAGCAGTACTTC	CATSVALAGMYEQYF
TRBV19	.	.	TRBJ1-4	TGTGCCAGTAATACGGGTCGCGGCTCTAATGAAAAACTGTTTTTT	CASNTGRGSNEKLFF
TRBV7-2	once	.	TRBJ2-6	TGTGCCAGCAGCTTTTGGTCCGGTGCCGGGGCCAACGTCCTGACTTTC	CASSFWSGAGANVLTF
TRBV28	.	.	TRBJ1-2	TGTGCCAGCATTCAGGGCGTAGAGGGCTACACCTTC	CASIQGVEGYTF
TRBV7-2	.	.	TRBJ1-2	TGTGCCAGCAGCTTAGCGGGCGAGTGGCGCGGCTACACCTTC	CASSLAGEWRGYTF
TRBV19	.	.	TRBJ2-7	TGTGCCAGTAGTGACCGGGTCGACCACGAGCAGTACTTC	CASSDRVDHEQYF
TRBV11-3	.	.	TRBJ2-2	TGTGCCAGCAGCTCCCGTACCGGGGAGCTGTTTTTT	CASSSRTGELFF
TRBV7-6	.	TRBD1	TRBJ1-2	TGTGCCAGCAGCCCTACTCTGGGACAGTTATTAGACTACACCTTC	CASSPTLGQLLDYTF
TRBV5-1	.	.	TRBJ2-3	TGCGCCAGCAGCTGGGCACAGGGATACGGCACAGATACGCAGTATTTT	CASSWAQGYGTDTQYF
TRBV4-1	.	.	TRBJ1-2	TGCGCCAGCAGCCAAGACGAGGATGTCTATGGCTACACCTTC	CASSQDEDVYGYTF
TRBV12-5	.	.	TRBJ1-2	TGTGCTAGTGGGGGGGGGACTACCCCTTATGGCTACACCTTC	CASGGGTTPYGYTF
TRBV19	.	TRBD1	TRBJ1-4	TGTGCCAGTAGTACCCCTGGGACAGGGGGTAATGAAAAACTGTTTTTT	CASSTPGTGGNEKLFF
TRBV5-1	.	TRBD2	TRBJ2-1	TGCGCCAGCAGCGGACCGGGAGGGAGCTCCTACAATGAGCAGTTCTTC	CASSGPGGSSYNEQFF
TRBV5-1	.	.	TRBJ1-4	TGCGCCAGCAGCTTGGGATCTACAACTAATGAAAAACTGTTTTTT	CASSLGSTTNEKLFF
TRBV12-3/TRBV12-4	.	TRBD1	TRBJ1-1	TGTGCCAGCAGTCCTCAGACAGGGCGGGCTTTCTTT	CASSPQTGRAFF
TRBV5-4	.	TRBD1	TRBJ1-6	TGTGCCAGCAGCTCTTGCCCGCGACAGGGGAGGGGTTGCAAGAATTCACCCCTCCACTTT	CASSSCPRQGRGCKNSPLHF
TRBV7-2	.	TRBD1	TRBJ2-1	TGTGCCAGCAGCTTAGTGGGACAGGGGCGGGATGAGCAGTTCTTC	CASSLVGQGRDEQFF
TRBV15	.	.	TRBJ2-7	TGTGCCACCAGCAGAGATATGGGGACAAGGTCCTACGAGCAGTACTTC	CATSRDMGTRSYEQYF
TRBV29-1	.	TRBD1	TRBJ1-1	TGCAGCGTCAGTACAGGGGTTCGAAGGATGAACACTGAAGCTTTCTTT	CSVSTGVRRMNTEAFF
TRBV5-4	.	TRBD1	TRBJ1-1	TGTGCCAGCAGCTTGTCGGCAGGGGGGAACACTGAAGCTTTCTTT	CASSLSAGGNTEAFF
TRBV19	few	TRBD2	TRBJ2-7	TGTGCCAGTAGTAGGACTAGCGGGAGCTCCTACGAGCAGTACTTC	CASSRTSGSSYEQYF
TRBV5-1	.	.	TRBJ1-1	TGCGCCAGCAGCTTGATGGGGGCCGAGAACACTGAAGCTTTCTTT	CASSLMGAENTEAFF
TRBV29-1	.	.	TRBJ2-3	TGCAGCGCGCCGGGTCGAAACACAGATACGCAGTATTTT	CSAPGRNTDTQYF
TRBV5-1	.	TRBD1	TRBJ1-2	TGCGCCAGCAGCCGCGCCGGGACAGGGGGTAACTATGGCTACACCTTC	CASSRAGTGGNYGYTF
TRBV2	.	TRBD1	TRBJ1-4	TGTGCCAGCAGGCCGGGACAGGGGTATGAAAAACTGTTTTTT	CASRPGQGYEKLFF
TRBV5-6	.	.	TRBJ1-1	TGTGCCAGCAGCTTGGCCCGGGTCTTGCACGCAGAAGCTTTCTTT	CASSLARVLHAEAFF
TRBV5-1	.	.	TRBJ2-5	TGCGCCAGCAGCTTGGTGGCAGGGGTGGAGACCCAGTACTTC	CASSLVAGVETQYF
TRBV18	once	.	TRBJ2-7	TGTGCCAGCTCACCCCAGGGGGGCGGCGAGCAGTACTTC	CASSPQGGGEQYF
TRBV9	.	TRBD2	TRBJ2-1	TGTGCCAGCAGCGTAGGAAGCGGGAGAGGCGCGGATGAGCAGTTCTTC	CASSVGSGRGADEQFF
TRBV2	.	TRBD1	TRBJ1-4	TGTGCCAGCAGGGGACAGGGGGCGCGCAGCGAAAAACTGTTTTTT	CASRGQGARSEKLFF
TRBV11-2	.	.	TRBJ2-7	TGTGCCAGCAGCCACCGGGCCTACGAGCAGTACTTC	CASSHRAYEQYF
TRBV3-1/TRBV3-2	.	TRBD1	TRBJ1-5	TGTGCCAGCAGCCAAGATCGGTGGACGTATCGATTGGGGCGGCAGGGGGGCAATCAGCCCCAGCATTTT	CASSQDRWTYRLGRQGGNQPQHF
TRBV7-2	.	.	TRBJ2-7	TGTGCCAGCAGCTTAGGTCCGGGACTCCTCTACGAGCAGTACTTC	CASSLGPGLLYEQYF
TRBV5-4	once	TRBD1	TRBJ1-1	TGTGCCAGCAGCTTGCCAGGGGGCATGAACACTGAAGCTTTCTTT	CASSLPGGMNTEAFF
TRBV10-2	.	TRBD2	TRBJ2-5	TGCGCCAGCCAGCGGGGGGGCGGAGAGACCCAGTACTTC	CASQRGGGETQYF
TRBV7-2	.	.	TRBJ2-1	TGTGCCAGCAGCTTATCAACAGCCTACAATGAGCAGTTCTTC	CASSLSTAYNEQFF
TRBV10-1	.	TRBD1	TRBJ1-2	TGCGCCAGCAGTGAACCTAGGACAGGGCTCTATGGCTACACCTTC	CASSEPRTGLYGYTF
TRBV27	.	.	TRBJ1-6	TGTGCCAGCAGCTCCCAGGGTTGGTTAAGTAATTCACCCCTCCACTTT	CASSSQGWLSNSPLHF
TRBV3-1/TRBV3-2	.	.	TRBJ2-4	TGTGCCAGCATCCAATCCGCGGGGTTGGGCATTCAGTACTTC	CASIQSAGLGIQYF
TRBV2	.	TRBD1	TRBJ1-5	TGTGCCAGCAGTGTGAGGGGGCGCGGGAATCAGCCCCAGCATTTT	CASSVRGRGNQPQHF
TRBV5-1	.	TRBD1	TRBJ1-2	TGCGCCAGCAGCGATGGTTACAGGGGGAATGGCTACACCTTC	CASSDGYRGNGYTF
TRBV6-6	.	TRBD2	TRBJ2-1	TGTGCCAGCAGGAGTCAGCGGGGGACGCACAATGAGCAGTTCTTC	CASRSQRGTHNEQFF
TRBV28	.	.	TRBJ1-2	TGTGCCAGCAGTTTAATAGTGAGCTCTAACTATGGCTACACCTTC	CASSLIVSSNYGYTF
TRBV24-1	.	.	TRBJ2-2	TGTGCCACCAGTGCCCTCGGTACCGGGACACCGATTGGGGAGCTGTTTTTT	CATSALGTGTPIGELFF